There are many counts of the clone carrying this T cell receptor beta chain. Its antigen is currently unknown. The data stem from a study of T cells after yellow fever vaccination. The V gene end was trimmed by 6 bases and the J gene end by 4 bases; junction bases not matched to a gene: 8. This CDR3 has 15 residues. CDR1 and CDR2 (germline): SQVTM, ANQGSEA. The 5'RACE template-switching step produced TCR cDNA and added a universal primer site and UMIs. TCRdb processed the 5' RACE reads anew with MiXCR; each CDR3 protein has one entry. Of about 230,000 distinct CDR3 sequences listed, roughly 6.2% are singletons. Study findings and constraints: Peaking on day 5 versus 15, the secondary response was faster but weaker. Post-booster repertoires contained most primary-vaccination clones again (roughly 97% CD4, roughly 91% CD8). Repertoires sorted by FACS could include abundant clonotypes that are contaminants from the bulk population.

This chain links TRBV29-1 with TRBJ2-2; the match to TRBD1 covers 10 bases. The source is a man aged 25-45 years who received the YFV17D yellow fever vaccine. The sequenced sample was CD4+ T cells sorted from PBMCs, obtained on the day of the yellow fever booster vaccination. This CDR3 is CSVAPGQGSTGELFF. The CDR3 nucleotides read TGCAGCGTGGCTCCGGGACAGGGGTCCACCGGGGAGCTGTTTTTT.